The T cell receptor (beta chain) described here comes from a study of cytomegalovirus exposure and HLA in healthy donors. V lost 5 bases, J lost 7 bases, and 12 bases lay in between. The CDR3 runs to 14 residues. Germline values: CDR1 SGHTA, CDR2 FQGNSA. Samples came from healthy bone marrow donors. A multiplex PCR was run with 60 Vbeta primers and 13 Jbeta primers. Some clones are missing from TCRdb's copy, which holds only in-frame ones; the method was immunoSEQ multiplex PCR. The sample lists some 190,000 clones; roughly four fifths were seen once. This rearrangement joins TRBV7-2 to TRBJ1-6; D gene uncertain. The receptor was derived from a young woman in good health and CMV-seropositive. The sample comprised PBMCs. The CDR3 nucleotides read TGTGCCAGCAGCCTTGAGAGAGGGAATTCACCCCTCCACTTT. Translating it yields CASSLERGNSPLHF.